Listed below are T cell receptor beta chains from one sample, sequenced in a study of shared clonotypes between healthy human individuals. Only in-frame clones appear in the TCRdb table, and some are missing; sequencing was by immunoSEQ multiplex PCR. The sample yields about 2.3 million clones, 85% to 95% seen once. The material sequenced was naive CD4+ T cells from PBMCs. These receptors were collected from a man younger than 35 in good health. Some clones in this sample may be carry-over from other donors' samples. CDR3s include the opening cysteine and the closing phenylalanine or tryptophan. Each record gives: J gene, V gene, clone size, D gene, CDR3 length, CDR3 protein, CDR3 DNA. The D gene is left open where the match is weak. The size of a clone is reported for some rows only, either as once, few or many, or as a class for expanded clones.

TRBJ1-2	TRBV7-9	-	TRBD1	13	CASSTTGGSGYTF	TGTGCCAGCAGCACAACAGGGGGCTCTGGCTACACCTTC
TRBJ2-7	TRBV7-2	-	TRBD2	16	CASSLGESSGPYEQYF	TGTGCCAGCAGCTTAGGGGAGTCTAGCGGGCCCTACGAGCAGTACTTC
TRBJ2-2	TRBV7-2	-	-	14	CASSLDTHTGELFF	TGTGCCAGCAGCTTAGATACCCACACCGGGGAGCTGTTTTTT
TRBJ2-5	TRBV6-1	-	-	14	CASSEGTDQETQYF	TGTGCCAGCAGTGAGGGGACGGACCAAGAGACCCAGTACTTC
TRBJ1-1	TRBV28	-	-	15	CASSLSGGLGAEAFF	TGTGCCAGCAGTTTATCCGGGGGCCTTGGGGCTGAAGCTTTCTTT
TRBJ2-5	TRBV5-1	once	-	13	CASSRTIQETQYF	TGCGCCAGCAGCCGGACTATCCAAGAGACCCAGTACTTC
TRBJ1-2	TRBV7-2	-	-	14	CASSLVGQTYGYTF	TGTGCCAGCAGCTTAGTAGGGCAGACCTATGGCTACACCTTC
TRBJ2-3	TRBV28	-	TRBD2	20	CASSLWSIGGGRRKVVSQYF	TGTGCCAGCAGTTTATGGTCCATAGGCGGGGGGAGGCGTAAGGTAGTTTCGCAGTATTTT
TRBJ1-1	TRBV7-2	-	TRBD1	15	CASSRQGRDNTEAFF	TGTGCCAGCAGCCGACAGGGGAGAGATAATACTGAAGCTTTCTTT
TRBJ2-7	TRBV6-5	-	TRBD1	15	CASRPDRGRLSEQYF	TGTGCCAGCAGACCGGACAGGGGGCGCCTTAGCGAGCAGTACTTC
TRBJ1-5	TRBV30	few	-	14	CAWSSRASTQPQHF	TGTGCCTGGAGTAGCAGGGCCTCGACACAGCCCCAGCATTTT
TRBJ2-7	TRBV15	-	-	15	CATSREQAYSYEQYF	TGTGCCACCAGCAGAGAACAGGCCTACTCCTACGAGCAGTACTTC
TRBJ1-1	TRBV28	-	-	12	CASIPVPGEAFF	TGTGCCAGCATCCCAGTCCCCGGTGAAGCTTTCTTT
TRBJ2-1	TRBV2	-	-	12	CASSDDGWEQFF	TGTGCCAGCAGTGATGATGGGTGGGAGCAGTTCTTC
TRBJ2-7	TRBV5-4	-	TRBD2	15	CASSLAGTSGYEQYF	TGTGCCAGCAGCTTGGCCGGGACTAGCGGCTACGAGCAGTACTTC
TRBJ1-5	TRBV28	-	TRBD1	16	CASSLFPRGRSQPQHF	TGTGCCAGCAGTTTATTTCCCAGGGGGCGAAGTCAGCCCCAGCATTTT
TRBJ2-6	TRBV29-1	-	-	15	CSVGADNSGANVLTF	TGCAGCGTTGGCGCAGACAACTCTGGGGCCAACGTCCTGACTTTC
TRBJ2-1	TRBV5-1	-	-	15	CASSFSRDRYNEQFF	TGCGCCAGCAGCTTCAGTCGGGACCGCTACAATGAGCAGTTCTTC
TRBJ1-2	TRBV28	-	TRBD1	18	CASSSPGTGGYANYGYTF	TGTGCCAGCAGCTCCCCCGGGACAGGGGGCTATGCTAACTATGGCTACACCTTC
TRBJ1-4	TRBV30	-	TRBD1	14	CAWTATGGYEKLFF	TGTGCCTGGACAGCGACAGGGGGTTATGAAAAACTGTTTTTT
TRBJ1-4	TRBV7-2	-	-	14	CASSLRATNEKLFF	TGTGCCAGCAGCTTGCGTGCAACTAATGAAAAACTGTTTTTT
TRBJ2-4	TRBV27	-	-	15	CASSLVGVAKNIQYF	TGTGCCAGCAGTTTGGTCGGCGTAGCCAAAAACATTCAGTACTTC
TRBJ2-6	TRBV7-2	-	TRBD1	13	CASSSRTGMVLTF	TGTGCCAGCAGCTCTCGGACAGGTATGGTCCTGACTTTC
TRBJ2-1	TRBV5-1	-	TRBD1	15	CASSLEGATYNEQFF	TGCGCCAGCAGCTTGGAGGGGGCAACCTACAATGAGCAGTTCTTC
TRBJ2-7	TRBV27	-	TRBD2	15	CASSPQLALSYEQYF	TGTGCCAGCAGTCCCCAACTAGCGCTCTCCTACGAGCAGTACTTC
TRBJ2-7	TRBV27	once	TRBD2	15	CASSAGTSGSGEQYF	TGTGCCAGCAGTGCTGGGACTAGCGGGAGTGGCGAGCAGTACTTC
TRBJ2-7	TRBV7-8	-	-	17	CASSLGTGTPQNYEQYF	TGTGCCAGCAGCTTAGGTACGGGGACACCCCAGAATTACGAGCAGTACTTC
TRBJ2-1	TRBV5-1	-	-	17	CASSLSREWVQHNEQFF	TGCGCCAGCAGCCTTAGCCGGGAGTGGGTTCAACACAATGAGCAGTTCTTC
TRBJ2-1	TRBV9	-	-	14	CASSPSRRDNEQFF	TGTGCCAGCAGCCCCTCACGGAGGGACAATGAGCAGTTCTTC
TRBJ1-5	TRBV6-5	-	-	13	CASSYDPNQPQHF	TGTGCCAGCAGTTACGACCCTAATCAGCCCCAGCATTTT
TRBJ2-3	TRBV6-4	-	TRBD2	15	CASSPSGASTDTQYF	TGTGCCAGCAGTCCTAGCGGGGCTAGCACAGATACGCAGTATTTT
TRBJ1-2	TRBV5-5	-	-	15	CASSLGGVAYYGYTF	TGTGCCAGCAGCTTGGGCGGTGTGGCCTACTATGGCTACACCTTC
TRBJ2-2	TRBV7-2	-	-	13	CASSFMVGGELFF	TGTGCCAGCAGCTTTATGGTGGGCGGGGAGCTGTTTTTT
TRBJ2-1	TRBV7-9	-	-	16	CASSFLGSARYNEQFF	TGTGCCAGCAGCTTCCTCGGGAGCGCACGATACAATGAGCAGTTCTTC
TRBJ2-1	TRBV7-9	-	-	14	CASIQSPVRGEQFF	TGTGCCAGCATCCAAAGCCCAGTTCGGGGCGAGCAGTTCTTC
TRBJ2-1	TRBV5-1	-	-	14	CASSLRESYNEQFF	TGCGCCAGCAGCTTAAGAGAATCCTACAATGAGCAGTTCTTC
TRBJ2-2	TRBV30	-	TRBD1	15	CAWSHGTANTGELFF	TGTGCCTGGAGTCACGGGACAGCCAACACCGGGGAGCTGTTTTTT
TRBJ2-2	TRBV9	-	TRBD2	15	CASSVLAGHTGELFF	TGTGCCAGCAGCGTTTTAGCGGGGCACACCGGGGAGCTGTTTTTT